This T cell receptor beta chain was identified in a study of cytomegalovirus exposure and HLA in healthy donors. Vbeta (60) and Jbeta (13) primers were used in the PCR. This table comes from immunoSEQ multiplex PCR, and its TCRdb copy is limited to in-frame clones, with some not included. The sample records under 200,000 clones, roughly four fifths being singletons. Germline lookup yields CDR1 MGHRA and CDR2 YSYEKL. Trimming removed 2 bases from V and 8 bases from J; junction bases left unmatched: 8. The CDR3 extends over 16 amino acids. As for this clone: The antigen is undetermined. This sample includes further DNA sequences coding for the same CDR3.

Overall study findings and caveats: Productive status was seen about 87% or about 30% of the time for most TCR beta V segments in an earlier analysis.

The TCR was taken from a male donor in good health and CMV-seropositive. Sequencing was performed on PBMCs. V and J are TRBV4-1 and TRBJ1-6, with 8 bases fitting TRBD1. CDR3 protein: CASSQSYDRGDSPLHF. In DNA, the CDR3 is TGCGCCAGCAGCCAATCCTACGACAGGGGAGATTCACCCCTCCACTTT.